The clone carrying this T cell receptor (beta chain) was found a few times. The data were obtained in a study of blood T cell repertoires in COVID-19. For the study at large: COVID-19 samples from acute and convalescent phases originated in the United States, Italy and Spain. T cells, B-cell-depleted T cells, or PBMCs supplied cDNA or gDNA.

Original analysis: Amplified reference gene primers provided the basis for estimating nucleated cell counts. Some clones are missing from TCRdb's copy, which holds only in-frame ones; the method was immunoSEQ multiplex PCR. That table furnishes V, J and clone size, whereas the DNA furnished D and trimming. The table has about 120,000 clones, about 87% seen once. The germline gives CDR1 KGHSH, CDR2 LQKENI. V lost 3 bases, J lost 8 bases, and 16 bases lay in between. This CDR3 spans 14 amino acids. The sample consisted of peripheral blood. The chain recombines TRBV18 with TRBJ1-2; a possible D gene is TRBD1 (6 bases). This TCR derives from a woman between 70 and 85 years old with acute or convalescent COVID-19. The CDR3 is CASSPNPDSQGYTF. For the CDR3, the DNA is TGTGCCAGCTCACCGAACCCGGACAGCCAGGGCTACACCTTC.